The present T cell receptor (beta chain) was sequenced within a study of tumor and adjacent non-tumor tissue in lung cancer. In the study overall: Patients were aged about 30 to 80, roughly 9 men and 5 women, stage I to III. Samples averaged roughly 4.4 million productive TCRbeta reads each.

For this clonotype: What it recognizes is unknown. A junction boundary mismatches the germline segment, possibly from a read error.

Three rounds of nested PCR, following a modified ARM-PCR protocol, produced the TCRbeta library. TCRdb analysed the multiplex PCR reads with MiXCR anew, one entry per CDR3 protein. This sample has about 98,000 distinct CDR3 sequences, with roughly 78% found just once. RNA was extracted from bulk tissue without any cell sorting. The normal lung tissue was taken more than 3 cm from the tumor edge. CDR1 is MNHNY and CDR2 is SVGAGI in the germline V gene (reference sequence). CDR3 length equals 16 residues. Study conclusions and caveats: Tumor TCR diversity, when higher, was linked to shorter survival.

The sequenced material came from distant non-tumor lung tissue. This clonotype originated in a man in his sixties with small cell lung cancer. V and J are TRBV6-6 and TRBJ2-7; 7 bases fit TRBD1. The CDR3 region is CARSPLWGQIRYERYF. The DNA of the CDR3 is TGTGCCAGGAGCCCCCTTTGGGGACAGATCCGCTACGAGCGGTACTTC.